A single sample gave rise to the 18 T cell receptor beta chains below, sequenced in a study of T-cell memory formation after mild COVID-19. From the 5' RACE reads, TCRdb called clonotypes with MiXCR, one entry per CDR3 protein. This table holds 250,000 to 300,000 distinct CDR3 sequences, 18% found once. Sequences were obtained from PBMCs or a T cell subset sorted from them (not recorded which). Receptors were obtained from a man aged 18-30 years who had mild COVID-19 (a few samples of this study predate the infection). Cell type and time point are not known.

The chain joins TRBV20-1 to TRBJ2-2, with D tentatively TRBD1 (5 bases). CDR1 and CDR2 (germline): DFQATT, SNEGSKA (reference sequence). CDR3 length: 15 residues. V was cut by 2 bases and J by 5 bases, with 15 bases left in between. This chain's CDR3 is CSARLGAGGTGELFF. The CDR3, as DNA: TGCAGTGCTAGATTAGGGGCAGGTGGGACCGGGGAGCTGTTTTTT.

In this sample, this clonotype turned up a few times. This sequence joins TRBV5-1 and TRBJ2-5, with 12 nucleotides matching TRBD1. Germline trimming cut 0 bases from V and 4 bases from J; bases unmatched to any gene: 1. This CDR3 is built from 15 residues. CDR1 and CDR2 (germline): SGHRS, YFSETQ. The CDR3 protein is CASSLVGQGAETQYF. The DNA for the CDR3 is TGCGCCAGCAGCTTGGTGGGACAGGGGGCAGAGACCCAGTACTTC.

This clonotype was observed once. The rearrangement joins TRBV5-4 to TRBJ2-4, with a weak D call TRBD1 (6 bases). Trimming cost V 2 bases and J 0 bases, with 18 bases left between them. This CDR3 has 18 residues. The germline V gene has CDR1 SGHNT and CDR2 YYREEE (reference sequence). The CDR3 sequence: CASSFLDSYSLAKNIQYF. CDR3 sequence (DNA): TGTGCCAGCAGCTTTCTGGACAGTTATTCGCTAGCCAAAAACATTCAGTACTTC.

The chain joins TRBV9 to TRBJ1-3; D may be TRBD1 (5 bases). Germline assignment: CDR1 SGDLS and CDR2 YYNGEE. Trimming left V 2 bases short and J 4 bases short, with 10 bases between. The CDR3 extends over 14 amino acids. DNA for the CDR3: TGTGCCAGCAGCGTTGGACAATCGGGAAACACCATATATTTT. It specifies CASSVGQSGNTIYF.

This clonotype turned up a few times. DNA for the CDR3: TGTGCCAGCAGTTTATGGAGCTCTGGGGCCAACGTCCTGACTTTC. Translating gives CASSLWSSGANVLTF. The chain employs TRBV12-3 or TRBV12-4 and TRBJ2-6; D gene uncertain. The CDR3 has 15 residues. Trimming took 2 bases from V and 0 from J, leaving 5 bases between them.

The chain combines TRBV5-1 with TRBJ1-1; a weak D match, TRBD1 (5 bases). The CDR3 consists of 14 residues. CDR1 and CDR2 (germline): SGHRS, YFSETQ. Trimming took off 1 base at V and 1 base at J, with 8 bases between the two ends. The CDR3 loop is CASSLLGRNTEAFF. For the CDR3, the DNA is TGCGCCAGCAGCTTGCTGGGACGGAACACTGAAGCTTTCTTT.

V is TRBV7-9 and J is TRBJ1-5; unclear D gene. The CDR3 loop spans 12 amino acids. Germline CDR1 reads SEHNR; CDR2 reads FQNEAQ (reference sequence). Trimming pared 5 bases from V and 8 bases from J, leaving 10 bases between. The CDR3 DNA sequence: TGTGCCAGCAGCCGGAGCCAGGAGCCCCAGCATTTT. Translation gives CASSRSQEPQHF.

The V and J genes are TRBV5-4 and TRBJ2-5; TRBD2 is a possible D gene (5 bases). Germline V CDR1 and CDR2: SGHNT, YYREEE (reference sequence). This CDR3 contains 14 residues. Trimming removed 2 bases at V and 4 bases at J, with 12 bases between. For the CDR3, the DNA is TGTGCCAGCAGCTTTCGGGATTTGGGAGAGACCCAGTACTTC. Protein product: CASSFRDLGETQYF.

This clonotype was counted only a few times. The chain is built from TRBV7-9 and TRBJ1-1; D perhaps matches TRBD1 (5 bases). Germline CDR1 is SEHNR and CDR2 is FQNEAQ (reference sequence). Trimming left V 6 bases short and J 0 bases short, with 5 bases between. This CDR3 is 12 amino acids long. CDR3 nucleotides: TGTGCCAGCAGAGGGGTGAACACTGAAGCTTTCTTT. Its protein product is CASRGVNTEAFF.

This clonotype was seen a few times. The chain has TRBV6-5 and TRBJ1-1; D remains unclear. The V end was cut by 0 bases, the J end by 1 base, with 9 bases between. The CDR3 totals 15 residues. The germline gives CDR1 MNHEY, CDR2 SVGAGI. CDR3 DNA: TGTGCCAGCAGTTACTCGAGGCGAGGGAACACTGAAGCTTTCTTT. The encoded protein is CASSYSRRGNTEAFF.

This chain connects TRBV12-3 or TRBV12-4 to TRBJ2-5; 7 bases are a match to TRBD1. The CDR3 consists of 12 residues. Trimming cost V 9 bases and J 4 bases; bases outside gene matches: 5. CDR3 protein: CASRQGGETQYF. DNA of the CDR3: TGTGCCAGTCGACAGGGTGGAGAGACCCAGTACTTC.

This clonotype showed up just a few times. J is TRBJ2-3 and V is TRBV28; 9 positions agree with TRBD1. Germline values: CDR1 MDHEN, CDR2 SYDVKM. The ends lost 5 bases at V and 4 bases at J; junction bases unmatched: 13. The CDR3 is 17 residues long. CDR3 DNA sequence: TGTGCCAGCAGTCCCCGGGGGGACAGGGTTTTGGCAGATACGCAGTATTTT. Protein: CASSPRGDRVLADTQYF.

Ten or more counts support this clonotype. The V gene is TRBV7-9, the J gene TRBJ1-1; 7 positions agree with TRBD1. V gave up 5 bases and J gave up 5 bases; unmatched junction bases: 5. The length of the CDR3 is 13 residues. The V gene's germline CDR1 is SEHNR and CDR2 FQNEAQ (reference sequence). The CDR3 spells CASSAQGETEAFF. CDR3 in DNA: TGTGCCAGCAGCGCGCAGGGGGAAACTGAAGCTTTCTTT. Full variable domain (rest looked up from reference TRBV7-9 and TRBJ1-1): DTGVSQNPRHKITKRGQNVTFRCDPISEHNRLYWYRQTLGQGPEFLTYFQNEAQLEKSRLLSDRFSAERPKGSFSTLEIQRTEQGDSAMYLCASSAQGETEAFFGQGTRLTVV.

Many counts were recorded for this clonotype. V usage is TRBV5-1 and J usage is TRBJ2-1; no reliable D call. The CDR3 spans 15 residues. V shed 2 bases and J shed 0 bases, with 9 bases lying between them. Germline V gene data show CDR1 as SGHRS and CDR2 as YFSETQ. The CDR3 DNA follows: TGCGCCAGCAGCTTTTACCCTAGCTCCTACAATGAGCAGTTCTTC. This sequence encodes CASSFYPSSYNEQFF.

The chain joins TRBV7-2 to TRBJ2-3; TRBD1 agrees at 9 bases. Looked up from germline, CDR1 is SGHTA and CDR2 is FQGNSA. Trimming at V came to 5 bases and at J to 4 bases, leaving 4 bases not matched to a gene. CDR3 size: 14 residues. CDR3 loop: CASSLGQGSDTQYF. Written as DNA, the CDR3 is TGTGCCAGCAGCCTTGGACAGGGGTCAGATACGCAGTATTTT.

This clonotype was counted only a few times. J is TRBJ1-2 and V is TRBV7-2, with TRBD1 matching 8 bases. The germline gives CDR1 SGHTA, CDR2 FQGNSA. The CDR3 runs 12 residues. J gave up 4 bases and V 8 bases, and 3 bases lay outside the gene matches. The CDR3 DNA reads TGTGCCAGCGGAGGACAGGGCTATGGCTACACCTTC. It yields the protein CASGGQGYGYTF.

This clonotype was counted only a few times. The chain is built from TRBV18 and TRBJ1-4; D is unresolved. The CDR3 consists of 17 residues. V was clipped by 4 bases and J by 2 bases, with 17 bases between them. Germline V gene lookup returns CDR1 KGHSH and CDR2 LQKENI. The DNA for the CDR3 is TGTGCCAGCTCACTACGGGGAGGTGCCTTCACTAATGAAAAACTGTTTTTT. Its protein product is CASSLRGGAFTNEKLFF.

This clonotype has a count of ten or more. The V gene is TRBV5-1, the J gene TRBJ2-6; TRBD1 might be the D (6 bases). This CDR3 is built from 16 residues. Per germline, CDR1 SGHRS and CDR2 YFSETQ. V gave up 0 bases and J gave up 2 bases, with 9 bases separating them. The CDR3 protein is CASSLDGGAGANVLTF. CDR3 nucleotides: TGCGCCAGCAGCTTGGATGGGGGCGCTGGGGCCAACGTCCTGACTTTC.